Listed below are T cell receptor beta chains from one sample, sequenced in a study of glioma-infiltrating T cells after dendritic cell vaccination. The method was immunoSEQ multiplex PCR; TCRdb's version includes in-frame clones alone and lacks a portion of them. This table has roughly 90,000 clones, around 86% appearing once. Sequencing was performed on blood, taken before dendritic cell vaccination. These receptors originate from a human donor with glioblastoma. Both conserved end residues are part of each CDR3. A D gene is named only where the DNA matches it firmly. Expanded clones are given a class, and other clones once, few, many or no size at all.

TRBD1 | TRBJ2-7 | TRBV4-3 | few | CASSYGTGEPYEQYF | TGCGCCAGCAGCTACGGGACAGGGGAGCCCTACGAGCAGTACTTC
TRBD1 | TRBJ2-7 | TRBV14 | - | CASSPPGGRSYEQYF | TGTGCCAGCAGCCCCCCAGGGGGCCGGTCCTACGAGCAGTACTTC
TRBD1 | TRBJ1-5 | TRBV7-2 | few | CASSRYRGREPQHF | TGTGCCAGCAGCCGATACAGGGGCAGGGAGCCCCAGCATTTT
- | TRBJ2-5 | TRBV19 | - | CASSMLSTGQETQYF | TGTGCCAGTAGTATGTTATCGACGGGCCAAGAGACCCAGTACTTC
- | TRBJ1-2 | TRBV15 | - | CATSRDKQGTSHTF | TGTGCCACCAGCAGAGATAAACAGGGAACCTCCCACACCTTC
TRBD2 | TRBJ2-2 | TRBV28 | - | CASSLSGGNTGELFF | TGTGCCAGCAGTTTATCGGGGGGAAACACCGGGGAGCTGTTTTTT
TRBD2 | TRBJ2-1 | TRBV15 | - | CATSGLRGGPNEQFF | TGTGCCACCAGCGGTCTTCGGGGGGGCCCCAATGAGCAGTTCTTC
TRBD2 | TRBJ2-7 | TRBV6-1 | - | CASRAGFTSSYEQYF | TGTGCCAGCCGAGCGGGGTTTACTAGCTCCTACGAGCAGTACTTC
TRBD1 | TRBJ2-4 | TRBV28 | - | CASSLARGLKNIQYF | TGTGCCAGCAGTCTTGCCAGGGGGCTCAAAAACATTCAGTACTTC
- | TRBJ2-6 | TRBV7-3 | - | CASSPTGFTGANVLTF | TGTGCCAGCAGCCCGACAGGCTTCACTGGGGCCAACGTCCTGACTTTC
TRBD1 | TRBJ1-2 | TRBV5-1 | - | CASSMDTTGGRRGYTF | TGCGCCAGCAGCATGGATACGACAGGGGGCCGCCGTGGCTACACCTTC
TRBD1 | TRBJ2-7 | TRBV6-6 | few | CASRQGSSYEQYF | TGTGCCAGCCGACAGGGGAGCTCCTACGAGCAGTACTTC
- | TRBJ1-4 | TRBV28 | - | CASSPAGELEIEKLFF | TGTGCCAGCAGCCCCGCTGGGGAGCTAGAGATTGAAAAACTGTTTTTT
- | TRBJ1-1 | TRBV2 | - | CASKEQPNTEAFF | TGTGCCAGCAAGGAGCAGCCGAACACTGAAGCTTTCTTT
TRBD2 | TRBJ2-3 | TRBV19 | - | CASSIPTSGAITDTQYF | TGTGCCAGTAGTATACCGACTAGCGGAGCCATAACAGATACGCAGTATTTT
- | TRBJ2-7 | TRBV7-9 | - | CASPQGASGEQYF | TGTGCCAGCCCACAGGGTGCCTCGGGCGAGCAGTACTTC
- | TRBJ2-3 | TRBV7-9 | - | CASSPIAEITDTQYF | TGTGCCAGCAGCCCTATAGCGGAGATCACAGATACGCAGTATTTT
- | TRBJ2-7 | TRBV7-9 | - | CASSPEGGGGSYEQYF | TGTGCCAGCAGCCCCGAAGGGGGGGGCGGCTCCTACGAGCAGTACTTC
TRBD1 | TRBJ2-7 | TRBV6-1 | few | CASSEGSNRGFQEQYF | TGTGCCAGCAGTGAAGGCTCGAACAGGGGGTTCCAAGAGCAGTACTTC
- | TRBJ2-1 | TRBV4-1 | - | CASSPYLRGSSYNEQFF | TGCGCCAGCAGCCCATACTTGCGGGGCAGCTCCTACAATGAGCAGTTCTTC
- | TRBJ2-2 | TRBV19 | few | CASSIPGRGLGGELFF | TGTGCCAGTAGTATCCCCGGCAGGGGCCTTGGCGGGGAGCTGTTTTTT
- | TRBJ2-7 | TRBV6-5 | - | CASRGDSWRDYEQYF | TGTGCCAGCAGGGGCGATAGTTGGAGGGACTACGAGCAGTACTTC
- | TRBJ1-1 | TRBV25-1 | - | CASSELLAGEGMNTEAFF | TGTGCCAGCAGTGAATTACTCGCAGGGGAGGGCATGAACACTGAAGCTTTCTTT
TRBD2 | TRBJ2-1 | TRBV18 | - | CASSPRELADYNEQFF | TGTGCCAGCTCACCTCGGGAACTAGCGGACTACAATGAGCAGTTCTTC
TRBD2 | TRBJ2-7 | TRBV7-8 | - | CASSLGTSGSREQYF | TGTGCCAGCAGCTTAGGGACTAGCGGGAGTCGCGAGCAGTACTTC
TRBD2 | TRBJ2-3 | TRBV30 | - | CAWTGSGRAGGTDTQYF | TGTGCCTGGACGGGTAGCGGGAGGGCCGGCGGCACAGATACGCAGTATTTT
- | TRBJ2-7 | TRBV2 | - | CASSGDFYEQCF | TGTGCCAGCAGTGGTGACTTCTACGAGCAGTGCTTC
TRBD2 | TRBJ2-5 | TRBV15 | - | CATSSPGGLQETQYF | TGTGCCACCAGCAGTCCGGGGGGACTACAAGAGACCCAGTACTTC
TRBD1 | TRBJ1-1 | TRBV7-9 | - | CASSWDRNTEAFF | TGTGCCAGCAGTTGGGACAGGAACACTGAAGCTTTCTTT
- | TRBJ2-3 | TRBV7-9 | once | CASSPSGDTDTQYF | TGTGCCAGCAGCCCGAGCGGTGACACAGATACGCAGTATTTT